This T cell receptor (beta chain) was recovered during a study of OX40 agonist ivuxolimab in advanced cancers. Assay: immunoSEQ multiplex PCR; the TCRdb copy retains only in-frame clones and omits some. In the table there are just over 90,000 clones, under 95% of which are singletons. CDR1 LNHDA and CDR2 SQIVND come from the germline V gene (reference sequence). This CDR3 is built from 14 residues. V lost 6 bases and J lost 3; bases outside the gene matches: 3. The receptor comes from an adult with an advanced solid tumor such as melanoma, head and neck, liver or kidney cancer. Specimen: CD4+ or CD8+ T cells sorted from blood, collected in a trial of the OX40 agonist ivuxolimab. V and J are TRBV19 and TRBJ2-2, with 8 bases fitting TRBD2. CDR3 in DNA: TGTGCCAGTAGGGAGCGGGGGTACACCGGGGAGCTGTTTTTT. Translation gives CASRERGYTGELFF.